Presented here are 13 T cell receptor beta chains from one specimen sequenced in a study of T cells in Graves' hyperthyroidism and ophthalmopathy (dated by TCRdb to between 2018 and 2021). Receptors were amplified or captured by multiplex PCR. Sequencing was performed on an Illumina HiSeq 2000. The TCR beta CDR3 regions were amplified from the RNA transcripts. For the first round of RT-PCR on the TCR CDR3, the HTBI primer set was used together with the Qiagen OneStep RT-PCR kit. TCRdb reprocessed the public reads (quality trimming at Q25 with fastp, clone calling with MiXCR) and kept in-frame beta chains. Every distinct CDR3 protein forms one entry, paired with its most common genes and DNA. This sample is represented by about 690,000 distinct CDR3 sequences; 15% to 20% of them were singletons. The biggest ten clones account for roughly a sixth of the sample. The material sequenced was blood. These receptors were taken from a man aged 50-60 years with Graves' hyperthyroidism.

At least ten counts were recorded for this clonotype. This rearrangement joins TRBV2 to TRBJ2-1; D is undetermined. In germline, CDR1 is SNHLY, CDR2 FYNNEI. V was cut by 2 bases and J by 7 bases, with 15 bases left in between. The CDR3 has 15 residues. The CDR3 DNA sequence: TGTGCCAGCAGTGAATTAGCTCCTAGAGGTAATGAGCAGTTCTTC. As protein: CASSELAPRGNEQFF.

V usage is TRBV11-2 and J usage is TRBJ2-7; TRBD1 might be the D (5 bases). V lost 3 bases and J lost 7, with 16 bases in between. The germline V gene encodes CDR1 SGHAT and CDR2 FQNNGV. The CDR3 contains 14 residues. The CDR3 region is CASSFVGSKGEQYF. CDR3 coding DNA: TGTGCCAGCAGCTTCGTAGGGTCCAAGGGGGAGCAGTACTTC.

This clonotype came up many times. This chain connects TRBV27 to TRBJ1-6; 7 bases agree with TRBD1. Germline lookup yields CDR1 MNHEY and CDR2 SMNVEV (reference sequence). V dropped 3 bases and J dropped 3; count of bases not matched to a gene: 11. The CDR3 contains 18 residues. The CDR3 DNA reads as TGTGCCAGCAGTTTTCCGCCACCAGGGACAGACTATAATTCACCCCTCCACTTT. Its protein is CASSFPPPGTDYNSPLHF.

The chain is built from TRBV6-4 and TRBJ1-5, with 10 bases matching TRBD1. CDR1 and CDR2 (germline): MRHNA, SNTAGT. V shed 6 bases, J shed 4 bases, and the junction held 12 bases outside the gene matches. This CDR3 comprises 17 residues. This CDR3 reads CASSHTRDRGENQPQHF. CDR3 coding DNA: TGTGCCAGCAGCCACACCCGGGACAGGGGAGAGAATCAGCCCCAGCATTTT.

This clonotype was picked up a small number of times. The rearrangement joins TRBV12-3 or TRBV12-4 to TRBJ2-1, with a possible D match to TRBD2 (5 bases). CDR3 length equals 13 residues. Trimming stripped 5 bases from V and 7 bases from J, with 12 bases between. The CDR3 region is CASSRGLKNEQFF. CDR3 in DNA: TGTGCCAGCAGTCGCGGACTCAAAAATGAGCAGTTCTTC.

This clonotype has just a few counts. This chain connects TRBV20-1 to TRBJ2-7; D possibly corresponds to TRBD1 (8 bases). CDR3 length equals 14 residues. The V and J ends lost 6 bases and 3 bases respectively, with 18 bases between them. CDR1 DFQATT and CDR2 SNEGSKA come from the germline V gene (reference sequence). CDR3 sequence: CSAGGQGGVYEQYF. CDR3 sequence (DNA): TGCAGTGCCGGCGGACAGGGAGGGGTCTACGAGCAGTACTTC.

This clonotype showed up just a few times. This chain joins TRBV19 and TRBJ1-1; D may be TRBD1 (5 bases). Germline CDR1 is LNHDA and CDR2 is SQIVND (reference sequence). V lost 5 bases and J lost 0, with 16 bases in between. The CDR3 totals 16 residues. As DNA, the CDR3 is TGTGCCAGTAGTTCCCCCCGGGAGGGGCTGAACACTGAAGCTTTCTTT. It encodes CASSSPREGLNTEAFF.

This clonotype was found many times. The gene calls are TRBV11-2 and TRBJ2-2; no reliable D call. This CDR3 contains 12 residues. The germline V gene encodes CDR1 SGHAT and CDR2 FQNNGV. Between the trimmed V and J ends, which lost 3 bases and 6 bases, there was a span of 5 bases. CDR3 sequence: CASSFRAGELFF. Here the CDR3 DNA reads TGTGCCAGCAGCTTTAGAGCCGGGGAGCTGTTTTTT. The full variable domain, with the rest looked up from reference TRBV11-2 and TRBJ2-2, is EAGVAQSPRYKIIEKRQSVAFWCNPISGHATLYWYQQILGQGPKLLIQFQNNGVVDDSQLPKDRFSAERLKGVDSTLKIQPAKLEDSAVYLCASSFRAGELFFGEGSRLTVL.

As regards this clonotype: The CDR3 does not close with the conserved phenylalanine or tryptophan, likely indicating a read error. The chain carries TRBV29-1 and TRBJ1-5; no definite D call. CDR3 length: 12 amino acids. Germline CDR1 reads SQVTM; CDR2 reads ANQGSEA. The germline V and J ends were trimmed by 4 bases and 4 bases, with 8 bases remaining between them. Written as DNA, the CDR3 is TGCAGCGTTGGGGTGAGGAATCAGCCCCAGCATCTT. This gives the protein CSVGVRNQPQHL.

This clonotype appeared many times. The chain employs TRBV7-9 and TRBJ2-7, with 8 bases aligning to TRBD1. CDR3 length equals 15 residues. The germline V gene has CDR1 SEHNR and CDR2 FQNEAQ (reference sequence). J lost 5 bases, V lost 6 bases, and 12 bases had no gene match. CDR3 sequence (DNA): TGTGCCAGCAGGGGTGGACAGGGTGGGTTGGACGAGCAGTACTTC. Its protein is CASRGGQGGLDEQYF.

This clonotype was detected many times. J is TRBJ1-2 and V is TRBV20-1; the match to TRBD1 covers 10 bases. The CDR3 spans 17 residues. Germline CDR1 and CDR2: DFQATT and SNEGSKA (reference sequence). After removal of 0 bases from V and 3 bases from J, the junction contained 10 bases not matched to a gene. The CDR3 protein is CSAREPRDRGRDYGYTF. CDR3 sequence (DNA): TGCAGTGCTAGAGAGCCCCGGGACAGGGGTAGGGACTATGGCTACACCTTC.

The chain links TRBV12-3 or TRBV12-4 to TRBJ1-5; D remains unclear. The CDR3 loop spans 16 amino acids. V was clipped by 6 bases and J by 2 bases, with 17 bases between them. The chain's CDR3 is CASSRRPAGGNQPQHF. The CDR3, as DNA: TGTGCCAGCAGCCGGCGGCCCGCCGGAGGCAATCAGCCCCAGCATTTT.

This chain connects TRBV5-1 to TRBJ1-1, with no clear D. Germline loops: CDR1 SGHRS, CDR2 YFSETQ. V lost 2 bases to trimming and J lost 0 bases, with 11 bases between them. The CDR3 sequence is 15 residues long. CDR3 residues: CASSLRALMNTEAFF. In nucleotides, the CDR3 is TGCGCCAGCAGCTTAAGGGCCCTGATGAACACTGAAGCTTTCTTT. Looking up the rest from reference TRBV5-1 and TRBJ1-1 gives the full variable domain: KAGVTQTPRYLIKTRGQQVTLSCSPISGHRSVSWYQQTPGQGLQFLFEYFSETQRNKGNFPGRFSGRQFSNSRSEMNVSTLELGDSALYLCASSLRALMNTEAFFGQGTRLTVV.